The 5 T cell receptor beta chains below come from one sample, sequenced in a study of blood T cell repertoires in COVID-19. TCRdb keeps only in-frame clones here, not all; method: immunoSEQ multiplex PCR. Here the sample spans 55,000 to 80,000 clones, around four fifths being singletons. What was sequenced was peripheral blood. The receptors here all came from a woman at least 80 years old with acute or convalescent COVID-19.

The V and J genes are TRBV27 and TRBJ1-1, with a possible D match to TRBD1 (5 bases). Germline lookup yields CDR1 MNHEY and CDR2 SMNVEV (reference sequence). This CDR3 has 18 amino acids. Trimming took off 2 bases at V and 5 bases at J, with 24 bases between the two ends. The CDR3 here is CASSLRVGAGGRRTEAFF. DNA of the CDR3: TGTGCCAGCAGTTTACGGGTAGGGGCGGGGGGAAGGAGGACTGAAGCTTTCTTT.

The chain couples TRBV5-1 to TRBJ2-3; 8 nucleotides align to TRBD1. This CDR3 comprises 15 residues. V lost 0 bases and J lost 5; bases outside the gene matches: 5. Germline V lookup: CDR1 SGHRS, CDR2 YFSETQ. DNA for the CDR3: TGCGCCAGCAGCTTGGCGGGACAGGATCAAGATACGCAGTATTTT. Translating it yields CASSLAGQDQDTQYF.

V gene TRBV11-2 combines with J gene TRBJ2-1; 13 nucleotides match TRBD2. Per germline, CDR1 SGHAT and CDR2 FQNNGV. The V segment lost 3 bases and the J segment 7 bases; nucleotides outside the gene matches: 9. The CDR3 totals 17 residues. The CDR3 DNA reads TGTGCCAGCAGCTTGGCCCTGACTAGCGGGGGGTCAAATGAGCAGTTCTTC. Translated, it gives CASSLALTSGGSNEQFF.

The chain couples TRBV7-9 to TRBJ2-7, with D perhaps matching TRBD2 (6 bases). Per germline, CDR1 SEHNR and CDR2 FQNEAQ (reference sequence). The CDR3 has 14 residues. The germline V and J ends were trimmed by 8 bases and 4 bases, with 18 bases remaining between them. The CDR3 protein is CASHSDQAGYEQYF. DNA for the CDR3: TGTGCCAGCCATTCGGACCAGGCGGGGTACGAGCAGTACTTC.

This clone was detected a few times. The CDR3 coding sequence is TGTGCCAGCAGCGTAGAGGAGGATCAGCCCCAGCATTTT. Translated, it gives CASSVEEDQPQHF. The rearrangement links TRBV9 to TRBJ1-5; D remains ambiguous. This CDR3 is 13 amino acids long. The germline V and J ends were trimmed by 0 bases and 5 bases, with 6 bases remaining between them. Germline V lookup: CDR1 SGDLS, CDR2 YYNGEE.